This entry lists 19 T cell receptor beta chains sequenced from one sample in a study of blood T cell repertoires in COVID-19. The method was immunoSEQ multiplex PCR; TCRdb's version includes in-frame clones alone and lacks a portion of them. The sample contains under 200,000 clones, around 80% of which appear only once. The sample consisted of PBMCs or T cells enriched from blood (not recorded which). The receptors come from a woman aged 50 to 60 who had recovered from COVID-19.

The rearrangement joins TRBV6-5 to TRBJ1-2, with D possibly matching TRBD1 (5 bases). Looked up from germline, CDR1 is MNHEY and CDR2 is SVGAGI. The germline V and J ends were trimmed by 8 bases and 4 bases, with 20 bases remaining between them. This CDR3 region has 15 residues. The CDR3 loop is CASSEGGRAGYGYTF. The CDR3, as DNA: TGTGCCAGCTCTGAGGGAGGCAGGGCTGGCTATGGCTACACCTTC.

The chain has TRBV5-1 and TRBJ1-4; 11 bases match TRBD1. Germline values: CDR1 SGHRS, CDR2 YFSETQ. With V trimmed by 1 base and J by 6 bases, 5 bases remained unmatched. This CDR3 has 16 residues. CDR3 residues: CASSLTSGQGDEKLFF. DNA for the CDR3: TGCGCCAGCAGCTTGACATCGGGACAGGGGGATGAAAAACTGTTTTTT.

In this sample, this clone turned up once. The V and J genes are TRBV2 and TRBJ2-1; D remains ambiguous. The V end lost 1 base, the J end lost 6 bases, and 10 bases lay between the germline ends. Per germline, CDR1 SNHLY and CDR2 FYNNEI. This CDR3 has 14 residues. Here the CDR3 reads CASSEVLVANEQFF. The CDR3, as DNA: TGTGCCAGCAGTGAAGTCCTAGTTGCCAATGAGCAGTTCTTC.

The V gene is TRBV5-1, the J gene TRBJ2-7; the match to TRBD1 covers 7 bases. CDR1 is SGHRS and CDR2 is YFSETQ in the germline V gene. V was pared by 5 bases and J by 5 bases, with 4 bases of the junction left unmatched. The CDR3 loop spans 12 amino acids. The CDR3 coding sequence is TGCGCCAGCAGGACAGGGCCCCACGAGCAGTACTTC. This encodes CASRTGPHEQYF.

V is TRBV19 and J is TRBJ2-3, with 7 bases fitting TRBD1. Germline V gene sequence: CDR1 LNHDA, CDR2 SQIVND (reference sequence). This CDR3 region has 16 residues. Unmatched junction bases numbered 8, after V lost 2 bases and J lost 3 bases. The CDR3 DNA reads as TGTGCCAGTAGTATAAACAGGGGAATAGGGACAGATACGCAGTATTTT. This sequence encodes CASSINRGIGTDTQYF.

J is TRBJ1-1 and V is TRBV3-1 (or the pseudogene TRBV3-2); perhaps TRBD1 as D (6 bases). Trimming pared 6 bases from V and 4 bases from J, leaving 12 bases between. The CDR3 extends over 13 amino acids. Germline V gene sequence: CDR1 LGHDT, CDR2 YNNKEL (reference sequence). The CDR3 DNA is TGTGCCAGCAGTTACAGGGAAACCACTGAAGCTTTCTTT. It is translated as CASSYRETTEAFF.

This clone was seen only once. The V and J genes are TRBV5-1 and TRBJ2-3, with D possibly TRBD1 on 5 matching bases. The CDR3 extends over 14 amino acids. The germline gives CDR1 SGHRS, CDR2 YFSETQ. V was pared by 3 bases and J by 4 bases, with 12 bases between. CDR3 amino acids: CASSSLGVADTQYF. The CDR3 bases are TGCGCCAGCAGCTCCTTAGGGGTGGCAGATACGCAGTATTTT. Complete variable domain (other parts from reference TRBV5-1 and TRBJ2-3): KAGVTQTPRYLIKTRGQQVTLSCSPISGHRSVSWYQQTPGQGLQFLFEYFSETQRNKGNFPGRFSGRQFSNSRSEMNVSTLELGDSALYLCASSSLGVADTQYFGPGTRLTVL.

The chain links TRBV27 to TRBJ2-7; TRBD1 matches 7 bases. V shed 3 bases and J 1 base; nucleotides not matched to a gene: 0. Looked up from germline, CDR1 is MNHEY and CDR2 is SMNVEV (reference sequence). The CDR3 covers 13 residues. The CDR3 bases are TGTGCCAGCAGTTTGGGACAGTCCTACGAGCAGTACTTC. The encoded protein is CASSLGQSYEQYF.

This sequence joins TRBV6-1 and TRBJ2-1; 9 positions match TRBD1. The CDR3 has 16 residues. J lost 1 base, V lost 4 bases, and 5 bases had no gene match. Germline lookup yields CDR1 MNHNS and CDR2 SASEGT. The CDR3 DNA reads as TGTGCCAGCAGTGCCGGGACAGGGTTATCCTACAATGAGCAGTTCTTC. Translated: CASSAGTGLSYNEQFF.

This clone was detected only a few times. The chain uses TRBV3-1 (or the pseudogene TRBV3-2) and TRBJ1-2; D possibly corresponds to TRBD1 (6 bases). The CDR3 spans 14 residues. Deletions cut 3 bases from V and 7 bases from J, with 15 bases between. Germline V gene sequence: CDR1 LGHDT, CDR2 YNNKEL (reference sequence). The CDR3 loop is CASSHANRVSGYTF. In DNA form, the CDR3 reads TGTGCCAGCAGCCATGCGAACAGGGTCTCTGGCTACACCTTC.

The chain employs TRBV5-4 and TRBJ2-1; the D is unclear. Germline CDR1 SGHNT, CDR2 YYREEE (reference sequence). The CDR3 has 15 amino acids. V was shortened by 1 base and J by 7 bases, with 15 bases between the two germline ends. In DNA, the CDR3 is TGTGCCAGCAGCTTGCCGTTTCCCCTTAGAAATGAGCAGTTCTTC. Its protein is CASSLPFPLRNEQFF.

The V call is TRBV25-1, the J call TRBJ1-2; D is perhaps TRBD1 (6 bases). Trimming took 3 bases from V and 4 from J, leaving 12 bases between them. CDR1 is MGHDK, CDR2 SYGVNS, per germline. CDR3 length equals 14 residues. In DNA form, the CDR3 reads TGTGCCAGCAGTGAGCTTTCGGACAGCTATGGCTACACCTTC. Protein product: CASSELSDSYGYTF.

In its sample, this clone was seen once. The DNA for the CDR3 is TGTGCCAGTAGTCTCTGGGGGGAAGAGCAGTTCTTC. This gives the protein CASSLWGEEQFF. The chain recombines TRBV19 with TRBJ2-1; D may be TRBD2 (6 bases). V was shortened by 5 bases and J by 10 bases, with 12 bases between the two germline ends. CDR1 is LNHDA and CDR2 is SQIVND in the germline V gene (reference sequence). This CDR3 is built from 12 residues.

The rearrangement links TRBV4-2 to TRBJ2-7, with 14 bases aligning to TRBD2. This CDR3 contains 17 residues. Trimming took 2 bases from V and 5 from J; bases not matched to a gene: 8. The V gene's germline CDR1 is LGHNA and CDR2 YNFKEQ. The CDR3 region has the DNA TGTGCCAGCAGCCAAACGACGACTAGCGGGAGGGGCCACGAGCAGTACTTC. Amino acid sequence: CASSQTTTSGRGHEQYF.

The rearrangement uses TRBV12-1 and TRBJ2-1; the table's D call of TRBD2 was not tested on the DNA. TRBV12-1 is a known pseudogene. The CDR3 is 17 amino acids. CDR3 DNA sequence: TGTGCCAGCAGCTTTGCGATTTTGCTTGGGCGGGGAAATGAGCAGTTCTTC. Translated, it gives CASSFAILLGRGNEQFF.

This clone has just one count. The chain is built from TRBV7-8 and TRBJ1-1; TRBD1 is a possible D gene (6 bases). Per germline, CDR1 SGHVS and CDR2 FQNEAQ. The CDR3 sequence is 11 residues long. Trimming took 5 bases from V and 11 from J, leaving 12 bases between them. CDR3 nucleotide sequence: TGTGCCAGCAGCCAGTGGGGGCCCGCTTTCTTT. Translating gives CASSQWGPAFF.

This clone appeared a few times. The chain combines TRBV4-1 with TRBJ2-3; weak D call: TRBD2 (6 bases). Trimming took 0 bases from V and 0 from J, leaving 16 bases between them. The CDR3 runs to 18 residues. Germline loops: CDR1 MGHRA, CDR2 YSYEKL. The CDR3 region is CASSQDLASETSTDTQYF. The CDR3 bases are TGCGCCAGCAGCCAAGATCTAGCTAGCGAGACTAGCACAGATACGCAGTATTTT.

The V and J genes are TRBV12-3 or TRBV12-4 and TRBJ1-2; possibly TRBD1 for D (6 bases). The CDR3 covers 13 residues. V was clipped by 7 bases and J by 8 bases, with 17 bases between them. The CDR3 sequence: CASTPQGLGGYTF. The CDR3 DNA reads TGTGCCAGCACCCCGCAGGGGTTGGGAGGCTACACCTTC.

This chain links TRBV6-5 with TRBJ1-1, with 9 bases lining up with TRBD1. CDR1 is MNHEY and CDR2 is SVGAGI in the germline V gene. This CDR3 has 14 amino acids. V lost 2 bases to trimming and J lost 6 bases; unmatched junction nucleotides: 4. The CDR3: CASSYGTGSPEAFF. The CDR3 coding sequence is TGTGCCAGCAGTTACGGGACAGGGAGCCCTGAAGCTTTCTTT.